This T cell receptor beta chain was captured by sequencing in a study of T-cell reconstitution after alpha-beta-depleted transplantation in children. CDR1 is SGDLS, CDR2 YYNGEE, per germline. V lost 4 bases to trimming and J lost 2 bases, with 15 bases between them. The CDR3 is made up of 15 amino acids. Researchers prepared the TCRbeta library using unique molecular identifiers, the study reports. One entry per CDR3 protein results from TCRdb running MiXCR on the PCR reads. The sample has 360,000 or so distinct CDR3 sequences, approximately 20% seen once. The J gene is TRBJ2-5, the V gene TRBV9, with D tentatively TRBD2 (7 bases). Sequenced here: PBMCs from the stem cell graft donor, sampled from the stem cell graft. This clonotype was sampled from a human donor who donated a stem cell graft to a child with acute myeloid leukemia. The CDR3 reads CASSPAGGLQETQYF. The DNA of the CDR3 is TGTGCCAGCAGCCCCGCCGGGGGGCTGCAAGAGACCCAGTACTTC.